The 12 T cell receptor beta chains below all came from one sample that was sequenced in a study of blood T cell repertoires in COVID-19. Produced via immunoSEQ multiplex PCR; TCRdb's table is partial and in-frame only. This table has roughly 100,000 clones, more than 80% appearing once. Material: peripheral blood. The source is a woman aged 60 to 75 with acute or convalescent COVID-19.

The CDR3 DNA reads TGTGCCAGCACCCCCATGGAGACCCAGTACTTC. It encodes CASTPMETQYF. This chain uses TRBV21-1 with TRBJ2-5; the D call in the table, TRBD1, was not verified against the DNA. TRBV21-1 is reported as a pseudogene. The CDR3 has 11 amino acids.

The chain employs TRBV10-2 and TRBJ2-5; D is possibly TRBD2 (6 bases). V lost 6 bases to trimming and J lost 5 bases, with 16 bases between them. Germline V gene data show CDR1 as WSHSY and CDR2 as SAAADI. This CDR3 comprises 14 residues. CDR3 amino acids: CASRPGLRSETQYF. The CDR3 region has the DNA TGCGCCAGCAGGCCGGGACTCCGTAGCGAGACCCAGTACTTC.

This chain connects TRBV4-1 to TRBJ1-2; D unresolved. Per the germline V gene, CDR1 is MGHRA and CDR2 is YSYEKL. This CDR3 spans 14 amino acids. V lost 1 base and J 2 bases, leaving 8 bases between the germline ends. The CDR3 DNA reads TGCGCCAGCAGCCAAGCAGGCACCAACTATGGCTACACCTTC. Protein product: CASSQAGTNYGYTF.

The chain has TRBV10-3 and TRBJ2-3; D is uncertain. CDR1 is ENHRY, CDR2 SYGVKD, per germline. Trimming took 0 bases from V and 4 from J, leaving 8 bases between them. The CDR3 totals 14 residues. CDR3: CAISESFGPDTQYF. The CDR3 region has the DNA TGTGCCATCAGTGAGTCGTTTGGCCCAGATACGCAGTATTTT.

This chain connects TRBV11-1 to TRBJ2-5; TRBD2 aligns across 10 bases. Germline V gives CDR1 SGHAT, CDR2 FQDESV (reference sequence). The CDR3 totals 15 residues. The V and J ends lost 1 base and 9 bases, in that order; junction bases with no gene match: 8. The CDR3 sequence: CASSLDWSSGRAQYF. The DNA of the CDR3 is TGTGCCAGCAGCTTAGACTGGTCGAGCGGGAGGGCCCAGTACTTC.

CDR3 nucleotide sequence: TGTGCCAGCAGTGAATTTATGAACACTGAAGCTTTCTTT. Encoded protein: CASSEFMNTEAFF. The gene calls are TRBV6-1 and TRBJ1-1; D remains ambiguous. Germline CDR1 and CDR2: MNHNS and SASEGT. There are 13 residues in the CDR3. V was pared by 2 bases and J by 0 bases, with 4 bases between.

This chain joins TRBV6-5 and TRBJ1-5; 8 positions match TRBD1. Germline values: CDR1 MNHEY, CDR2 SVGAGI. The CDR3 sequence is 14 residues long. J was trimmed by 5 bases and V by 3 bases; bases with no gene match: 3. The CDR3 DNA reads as TGTGCCAGCAGTTATCGACAGGGGTATCAGCCCCAGCATTTT. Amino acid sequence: CASSYRQGYQPQHF.

CDR3 nucleotide sequence: TGTGCCTGGAGTGTAACCAGCTCTGGAAACACCATATATTTT. Its translation: CAWSVTSSGNTIYF. The chain is built from TRBV30 and TRBJ1-3; D uncertain. This CDR3 has 14 amino acids. V shed 0 bases and J shed 0 bases, with 6 bases lying between them. CDR1 GTSNPN and CDR2 SVGIG come from the germline V gene (reference sequence).

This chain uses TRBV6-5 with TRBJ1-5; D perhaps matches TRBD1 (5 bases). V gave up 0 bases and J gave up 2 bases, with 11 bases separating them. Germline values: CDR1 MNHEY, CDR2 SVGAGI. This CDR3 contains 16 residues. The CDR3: CASSYSSGPGNQPQHF. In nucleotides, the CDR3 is TGTGCCAGCAGTTACTCGTCAGGGCCGGGCAATCAGCCCCAGCATTTT.

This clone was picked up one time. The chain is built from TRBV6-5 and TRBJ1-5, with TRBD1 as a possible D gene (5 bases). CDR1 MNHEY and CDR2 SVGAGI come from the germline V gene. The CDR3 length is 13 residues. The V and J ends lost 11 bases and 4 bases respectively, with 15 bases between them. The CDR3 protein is CASSKQVNQPQHF. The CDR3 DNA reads TGTGCCTCCTCAAAACAGGTGAATCAGCCCCAGCATTTT.

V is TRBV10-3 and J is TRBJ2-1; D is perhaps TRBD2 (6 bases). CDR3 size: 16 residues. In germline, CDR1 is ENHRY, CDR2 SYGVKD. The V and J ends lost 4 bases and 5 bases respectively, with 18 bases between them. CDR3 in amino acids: CAISGGDLALDNEQFF. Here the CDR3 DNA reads TGTGCCATCAGTGGGGGGGATCTGGCCCTTGACAATGAGCAGTTCTTC.

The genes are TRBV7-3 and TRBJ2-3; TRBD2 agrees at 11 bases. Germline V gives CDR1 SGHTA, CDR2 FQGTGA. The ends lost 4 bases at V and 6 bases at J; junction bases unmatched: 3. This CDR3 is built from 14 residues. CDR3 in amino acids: CASSSSGGQDTQYF. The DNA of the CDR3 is TGTGCCAGCAGCTCTAGCGGGGGGCAGGATACGCAGTATTTT.